Listed below are T cell receptor beta chains from one sample, sequenced in a study of blood T cell repertoires in COVID-19. Only in-frame clones appear in the TCRdb table, and some are missing; sequencing was by immunoSEQ multiplex PCR. The sample lists some 26,000 clones, around 82% occurring once. Input material: peripheral blood. The receptors come from a man older than 75 with active or convalescent COVID-19. CDR3s include the opening cysteine and the closing phenylalanine or tryptophan. A D gene is named only where the DNA matches it firmly. Rows may omit the clone size; those that give it use once, few, many or a size class.

>NA|TRBV24-1|TRBD1|TRBJ2-1
CATSDRVVNEQFF
TGTGCCACCAGCGACAGGGTCGTCAATGAGCAGTTCTTC
>NA|TRBV7-8|NA|TRBJ2-7
CASSFNQGIYEQYF
TGTGCCAGCAGCTTTAATCAGGGTATATACGAGCAGTACTTC
>NA|TRBV5-1|NA|TRBJ2-5
CASKSGVETQYF
TGCGCCAGCAAGTCAGGGGTGGAGACCCAGTACTTC
>NA|TRBV27|TRBD1|TRBJ1-2
CASSFGTGRVGYTF
TGTGCCAGCAGTTTTGGGACAGGTCGGGTGGGCTACACCTTC
>NA|TRBV28|NA|TRBJ1-4
CASSLPQIGEKLFF
TGTGCCAGCAGTTTACCTCAGATTGGTGAAAAACTGTTTTTT
>few|TRBV5-4|NA|TRBJ2-6
CASSLLDREGNVLTF
TGTGCCAGCAGCCTGCTGGACAGGGAGGGCAACGTCCTGACTTTC
>NA|TRBV3-1/TRBV3-2|TRBD2|TRBJ2-1
CASSPSYSSGRLQNEQFF
TGTGCCAGCAGCCCCTCCTATTCTAGCGGGAGGCTTCAGAATGAGCAGTTCTTC
>NA|TRBV9|TRBD1|TRBJ2-5
CASSRGQTIYLQETQYF
TGTGCCAGCAGCCGGGGACAGACGATATACCTCCAAGAGACCCAGTACTTC
>NA|TRBV5-1|TRBD1|TRBJ2-5
CASSGQGETQYF
TGCGCCAGCAGCGGACAGGGCGAGACCCAGTACTTC
>few|TRBV18|TRBD1|TRBJ2-7
CASSPNGQGTYEQYF
TGTGCCAGCTCCCCGAACGGACAGGGTACCTACGAGCAGTACTTC
>NA|TRBV10-3|TRBD2|TRBJ2-3
CAIRDRDGRSRLGVTDTQYF
TGTGCCATCAGGGACCGCGACGGGAGGTCAAGGCTGGGGGTCACAGATACGCAGTATTTT
>NA|TRBV4-2|NA|TRBJ2-3
CASSQVLPADLDTQYF
TGTGCCAGCAGCCAAGTTCTCCCAGCGGACCTAGATACGCAGTATTTT
>once|TRBV5-5|NA|TRBJ2-7
CASSLEMSAAYEQYF
TGTGCCAGCAGCTTGGAAATGAGCGCGGCCTACGAGCAGTACTTC
>NA|TRBV18|NA|TRBJ1-2
CASSPTSSRDGYTF
TGTGCCAGCTCACCCACTAGCTCCCGTGATGGCTACACCTTC
>medium-sized|TRBV2|NA|TRBJ2-5
CASSVQKGLGETQYF
TGTGCCAGCAGTGTTCAAAAGGGGTTGGGGGAGACCCAGTACTTC
>once|TRBV10-3|NA|TRBJ2-7
CAISESQDQYF
TGTGCCATCAGTGAGTCGCAGGATCAGTACTTC
>few|TRBV28|NA|TRBJ1-2
CASSFGQGLLSGYTF
TGTGCCAGCAGTTTTGGGCAGGGGCTGCTGTCTGGCTACACCTTC
>NA|TRBV21-1|NA|TRBJ2-3
CASSKEGEWARDTQYF
TGTGCCAGCAGCAAAGAGGGAGAGTGGGCCAGAGATACGCAGTATTTT
>NA|TRBV7-9|NA|TRBJ1-4
CASSLGGDNEKLFF
TGTGCCAGCAGCTTGGGCGGGGATAATGAAAAACTGTTTTTT
>once|TRBV15|NA|TRBJ2-1
CATSRDRLNYNEQFF
TGTGCCACCAGCAGAGATCGACTAAACTACAATGAGCAGTTCTTC
>NA|TRBV27|TRBD1|TRBJ2-3
CASSLNGQGMGTQYF
TGTGCCAGCAGTCTTAATGGACAGGGGATGGGTACGCAGTATTTT
>once|TRBV18|TRBD2|TRBJ2-3
CASSLLSGGAPRTQYF
TGTGCCAGCTCACTGCTGAGCGGGGGGGCCCCCCGTACGCAGTATTTT
>NA|TRBV11-1|NA|TRBJ1-2
CASSSGLDYGYTF
TGTGCCAGCAGCTCGGGACTCGACTATGGCTACACCTTC
>NA|TRBV6-1|TRBD1|TRBJ1-2
CASSEGQGDGYTF
TGTGCCAGCAGTGAGGGACAGGGGGATGGCTACACCTTC
>NA|TRBV10-2|TRBD1|TRBJ1-1
CASRDRVPEAFF
TGCGCCAGCAGGGACAGGGTGCCTGAAGCTTTCTTT
>NA|TRBV28|TRBD1|TRBJ2-5
CASSSNRGQKETQYF
TGTGCCAGCAGTTCAAACAGGGGGCAAAAGGAGACCCAGTACTTC
>once|TRBV7-2|NA|TRBJ1-5
CASSLNRDQPQHF
TGTGCCAGCAGCCTAAACAGGGATCAGCCCCAGCATTTT
>NA|TRBV5-5|TRBD1|TRBJ2-1
CASSLRDRQHNEQFF
TGTGCCAGCAGCTTGAGGGACAGACAACACAATGAGCAGTTCTTC
>NA|TRBV2|TRBD1|TRBJ2-1
CASSRQGAINEQFF
TGTGCCTCCTCACGACAGGGGGCGATCAATGAGCAGTTCTTC
>NA|TRBV5-1|NA|TRBJ2-7
CASSTGHTSYEQYF
TGCGCCAGCAGCACGGGACATACCTCCTACGAGCAGTACTTC
>NA|TRBV28|NA|TRBJ2-1
CASKGGGERHEQFF
TGTGCCAGCAAGGGCGGAGGGGAGCGTCATGAGCAGTTCTTC
>once|TRBV10-1|TRBD1|TRBJ2-3
CASSAGQTDTQYF
TGCGCCAGCAGTGCGGGACAGACAGATACGCAGTATTTT
>NA|TRBV10-2|TRBD1|TRBJ1-5
CASRGQGSNQPQHF
TGCGCCAGCAGGGGACAGGGGAGCAATCAGCCCCAGCATTTT
>NA|TRBV6-2/TRBV6-3|NA|TRBJ1-2
CASSYSQGGYTF
TGTGCCAGCAGTTACTCGCAGGGTGGCTACACCTTC
>NA|TRBV5-1|NA|TRBJ2-7
CASSLDRGTGGQYF
TGCGCCAGCAGCTTGGACAGGGGGACGGGAGGACAGTACTTC
>NA|TRBV18|TRBD1|TRBJ1-2
CASGPGTVPNYGYTF
TGTGCCAGCGGGCCCGGGACAGTGCCTAACTATGGCTACACCTTC
>NA|TRBV5-1|NA|TRBJ1-6
CASSDGGSGYSPLHF
TGCGCCAGCAGCGACGGAGGATCCGGTTATTCACCCCTCCACTTT
>NA|TRBV2|TRBD1|TRBJ1-1
CASSEEIQGASTEAFF
TGTGCCAGCAGTGAAGAGATACAGGGGGCCAGCACTGAAGCTTTCTTT
>medium-sized|TRBV19|TRBD2|TRBJ2-7
CASSMDSGSSYEQYF
TGTGCCAGTAGTATGGATAGCGGGTCCTCCTACGAGCAGTACTTC
>few|TRBV29-1|TRBD2|TRBJ2-3
CSVAGTSSTDTQYF
TGCAGCGTGGCCGGGACTAGCAGCACAGATACGCAGTATTTT
>NA|TRBV2|TRBD2|TRBJ2-1
CASSEDRGGAVEQFF
TGTGCCAGCAGTGAAGACCGCGGGGGGGCGGTTGAGCAGTTCTTC
>NA|TRBV11-2|NA|TRBJ1-4
CASRRPGMGEKLFF
TGTGCCAGCAGAAGACCAGGGATGGGTGAAAAACTGTTTTTT
>NA|TRBV5-1|TRBD1|TRBJ2-2
CASSFYTGTDTGELFF
TGCGCCAGCAGCTTTTACACCGGGACAGACACCGGGGAGCTGTTTTTT
>NA|TRBV19|NA|TRBJ2-7
CARYRSPYEQYF
TGTGCCAGATACAGGAGCCCCTACGAGCAGTACTTC
>few|TRBV10-3|TRBD1|TRBJ2-7
CAISRTGGSYEQYF
TGTGCCATCAGCCGGACAGGGGGCTCCTACGAGCAGTACTTC
>NA|TRBV7-9|TRBD1|TRBJ2-3
CASSWDRETDTQYF
TGTGCCAGCAGCTGGGACAGGGAGACAGATACGCAGTATTTT
>NA|TRBV29-1|TRBD2|TRBJ2-3
CSVASLGGTDTQYF
TGCAGCGTCGCCTCCCTGGGGGGGACAGATACGCAGTATTTT
>NA|TRBV9|TRBD2|TRBJ2-3
CASSPSAGTSTDTQYF
TGTGCCAGCAGTCCCTCAGCGGGGACTAGCACAGATACGCAGTATTTT
>NA|TRBV5-1|TRBD1|TRBJ2-3
CASSLRLTGLLSTDTQYF
TGCGCCAGCAGCCTCAGGTTGACAGGGCTCCTAAGTACAGATACGCAGTATTTT